The 19 T cell receptor beta chains given below trace back to one sample, sequenced in a study of CD8+ T cells in alopecia areata. Treatment specified: oral pan-JAK inhibitor, 5-10 mg twice daily. Extraction and reverse transcription of RNA yielded cDNA as the sequencing template. Measured with immunoSEQ multiplex PCR; TCRdb has only the in-frame clones, and not every one. The data show roughly 120,000 clones, with around 56% seen just once and about 0.5% held by the top ten. Sequences were derived from CD4+ T cells sorted from blood, sampled at week 4, from a patient treated with tofacitinib. The receptors shown here come from a human donor with alopecia areata.

The chain couples TRBV27 to TRBJ2-4; D gene unclear. Trimming left V 5 bases short and J 2 bases short, with 13 bases between. The CDR3 extends over 15 amino acids. Germline V gene data show CDR1 as MNHEY and CDR2 as SMNVEV (reference sequence). The CDR3 DNA sequence: TGTGCCAGCAGTACCCTGACTCCGCCCAAAAACATTCAGTACTTC. Translated: CASSTLTPPKNIQYF.

The CDR3 here is CSVRGLQETQYF. In DNA, the CDR3 is TGCAGCGTCCGCGGCTTACAAGAGACCCAGTACTTC. This chain connects TRBV29-1 to TRBJ2-5, with D unclear. The CDR3 consists of 12 residues. Trimming pared 6 bases from V and 2 bases from J, leaving 10 bases between. CDR1 SQVTM and CDR2 ANQGSEA come from the germline V gene. Drawing the rest from reference TRBV29-1 and TRBJ2-5, the complete variable domain is SAVISQKPSRDICQRGTSLTIQCQVDSQVTMMFWYRQQPGQSLTLIATANQGSEATYESGFVIDKFPISRPNLTFSTLTVSNMSPEDSSIYLCSVRGLQETQYFGPGTRLLVL.

This chain connects TRBV7-2 to TRBJ1-2, with D unresolved. The length of the CDR3 is 11 residues. Trimming shortened V by 4 bases and J by 9 bases, and 9 bases separated the two germline ends. The V gene's germline CDR1 is SGHTA and CDR2 FQGNSA. In DNA form, the CDR3 reads TGTGCCAGCAGCTCCCCCCTGCGCTACACCTTC. This translates into CASSSPLRYTF.

The rearrangement joins TRBV18 to TRBJ2-7, with unresolved D. V gave up 3 bases and J gave up 7 bases, with 13 bases separating them. Germline lookup yields CDR1 KGHSH and CDR2 LQKENI. The CDR3 is 13 residues long. This chain's CDR3 is CASSPGEGREQYF. CDR3 coding DNA: TGTGCCAGCTCACCTGGGGAAGGTAGAGAGCAGTACTTC.

This clone was seen a handful of times. J is TRBJ2-1 and V is TRBV19, with D perhaps given as TRBD1 or TRBD2 (5 bases each). With 7 bases removed from V and 10 bases from J, the gap between germline ends came to 26 bases. There are 16 residues in the CDR3. Germline V lookup: CDR1 LNHDA, CDR2 SQIVND (reference sequence). CDR3 loop: CASKVDAGTPSWEQFF. In DNA form, the CDR3 reads TGTGCCAGTAAAGTAGACGCCGGGACCCCCTCATGGGAGCAGTTCTTC.

This clone was counted between two and nine times. The chain recombines TRBV30 with TRBJ2-1; D uncertain. Germline V CDR1 and CDR2: GTSNPN, SVGIG (reference sequence). Trimming removed 1 base from V and 13 bases from J, with 11 bases in between. CDR3 size: 11 residues. CDR3 sequence (DNA): TGTGCCTGGAGTGGTGGTGGGATTCAGTTCTTC. The encoded protein is CAWSGGGIQFF.

The CDR3 nucleotides are TGCAGTGCTAGGGCAGTCGGGGAGCTGTTTTTT. It translates to CSARAVGELFF. The rearrangement uses TRBV20-1 and TRBJ2-2; D is unresolved. The CDR3 has 11 residues. The germline gives CDR1 DFQATT, CDR2 SNEGSKA (reference sequence). V shed 3 bases and J shed 7 bases, with 6 bases lying between them.

The CDR3 DNA reads as TGTGCCAGCATCGCGACCCCCAGTGGGGAAAAACTGTTTTTT. Translation: CASIATPSGEKLFF. The chain combines TRBV6-5 with TRBJ1-4; unclear D gene. CDR1 is MNHEY and CDR2 is SVGAGI in the germline V gene. Trimming pared 7 bases from V and 8 bases from J, leaving 17 bases between. This CDR3 region has 14 residues.

The chain couples TRBV6-5 to TRBJ1-2; no clear D. Germline CDR1 and CDR2: MNHEY and SVGAGI. CDR3 length: 12 residues. Trimming left V 6 bases short and J 4 bases short, with 9 bases between. This chain's CDR3 is CASSAWGYGYTF. The CDR3 nucleotides are TGTGCCAGCAGCGCCTGGGGCTATGGCTACACCTTC.

The rearrangement links TRBV7-9 to TRBJ1-2; D may be TRBD1 (5 bases). The V end lost 8 bases, the J end lost 6 bases, and 22 bases lay between the germline ends. The CDR3 has 15 amino acids. From germline, CDR1 is SEHNR and CDR2 FQNEAQ (reference sequence). The CDR3 DNA follows: TGTGCCAGCGTTCGGGGAGAGAGACAGTCCAATGGCTACACCTTC. Protein: CASVRGERQSNGYTF.

This clone was detected only a few times. The chain recombines TRBV7-9 with TRBJ2-2; tentative D call: TRBD2 (5 bases). The CDR3 covers 14 residues. V lost 3 bases and J 4 bases, leaving 9 bases between the germline ends. Germline loops: CDR1 SEHNR, CDR2 FQNEAQ (reference sequence). CDR3 in amino acids: CASSFRGITGELFF. CDR3 in DNA: TGTGCCAGCAGCTTTCGAGGGATCACCGGGGAGCTGTTTTTT.

This clone was counted between two and nine times. The V call is TRBV16, the J call TRBJ1-2, with D possibly matching TRBD1 (5 bases). Germline loops: CDR1 KGHSY, CDR2 FQNENV. The germline V and J ends were trimmed by 4 bases and 8 bases, with 11 bases remaining between them. This CDR3 contains 12 residues. CDR3 nucleotide sequence: TGTGCCAGCAGCCCCCAAGGGGTCGGCTACACCTTC. This sequence encodes CASSPQGVGYTF.

This rearrangement joins TRBV29-1 to TRBJ2-5, with TRBD1 as a possible D gene (5 bases). This CDR3 contains 13 residues. V was pared by 6 bases and J by 7 bases, with 18 bases between. CDR1 and CDR2 (germline): SQVTM, ANQGSEA. CDR3 nucleotides: TGCAGCGTAGTCGGACAAGGGATTGGGACCCAGTACTTC. Protein product: CSVVGQGIGTQYF. Full variable domain (remainder filled in from reference TRBV29-1 and TRBJ2-5): SAVISQKPSRDICQRGTSLTIQCQVDSQVTMMFWYRQQPGQSLTLIATANQGSEATYESGFVIDKFPISRPNLTFSTLTVSNMSPEDSSIYLCSVVGQGIGTQYFGPGTRLLVL.

In its sample, this clone was seen a few times. The chain combines TRBV7-8 with TRBJ1-2; the match to TRBD1 covers 7 bases. CDR1 is SGHVS, CDR2 FQNEAQ, per germline. The length of the CDR3 is 14 residues. The V gene end was trimmed by 5 bases and the J gene end by 1 base; junction bases not matched to a gene: 4. This chain's CDR3 is CASSTDRNNYGYTF. The CDR3 region has the DNA TGTGCCAGCAGCACGGACAGGAATAACTATGGCTACACCTTC.

This clone was seen only a few times. J is TRBJ2-5 and V is TRBV27; TRBD2 agrees at 7 bases. Matching the DNA end better, TRBJ2-7 makes the J call doubtful. Germline V gives CDR1 MNHEY, CDR2 SMNVEV (reference sequence). This CDR3 has 14 residues. CDR3 loop: CASSSRGGYYEQYF. CDR3 DNA: TGTGCCAGCAGTTCCCGCGGGGGATACTACGAGCAGTACTTC.

The chain combines TRBV9 with TRBJ2-5; D is undetermined. The germline V gene has CDR1 SGDLS and CDR2 YYNGEE. The length of the CDR3 is 16 residues. The V gene lost 4 bases and the J gene lost 3 bases, with 19 bases spanning the gap. This CDR3 reads CASSPRNLGNKETQYF. CDR3 coding DNA: TGTGCCAGCAGCCCTCGAAATCTTGGCAACAAAGAGACCCAGTACTTC.

This clone came up a few times. The chain combines TRBV7-2 with TRBJ1-4; the match to TRBD1 covers 9 bases. The junction had 6 bases not matched to a gene; V was cut back by 5 bases and J by 8 bases. This CDR3 region has 14 residues. Germline V lookup: CDR1 SGHTA, CDR2 FQGNSA. The chain's CDR3 is CASSRDRGDEKLFF. Written as DNA, the CDR3 is TGTGCCAGCAGCCGAGACAGGGGGGACGAAAAACTGTTTTTT.

This clone was seen more than once but under ten times. The J gene is TRBJ1-1, the V gene TRBV5-1; D uncertain. V was shortened by 2 bases and J by 1 base, with 18 bases between the two germline ends. The CDR3 contains 17 residues. CDR1 SGHRS and CDR2 YFSETQ come from the germline V gene. The CDR3 nucleotides read TGCGCCAGCAGCTTAATCATCACCGGCCAGTCGAACACTGAAGCTTTCTTT. Protein sequence: CASSLIITGQSNTEAFF.

This rearrangement joins TRBV7-8 to TRBJ2-7; TRBD1 or TRBD2 may be the D gene (6 bases each). Germline CDR1 is SGHVS and CDR2 is FQNEAQ. V lost 1 base to trimming and J lost 4 bases, with 11 bases between them. The CDR3 length is 14 residues. For the CDR3, the DNA is TGTGCCAGCAGCTTAGAGCGAGGGGGGTACGAGCAGTACTTC. Its protein is CASSLERGGYEQYF.